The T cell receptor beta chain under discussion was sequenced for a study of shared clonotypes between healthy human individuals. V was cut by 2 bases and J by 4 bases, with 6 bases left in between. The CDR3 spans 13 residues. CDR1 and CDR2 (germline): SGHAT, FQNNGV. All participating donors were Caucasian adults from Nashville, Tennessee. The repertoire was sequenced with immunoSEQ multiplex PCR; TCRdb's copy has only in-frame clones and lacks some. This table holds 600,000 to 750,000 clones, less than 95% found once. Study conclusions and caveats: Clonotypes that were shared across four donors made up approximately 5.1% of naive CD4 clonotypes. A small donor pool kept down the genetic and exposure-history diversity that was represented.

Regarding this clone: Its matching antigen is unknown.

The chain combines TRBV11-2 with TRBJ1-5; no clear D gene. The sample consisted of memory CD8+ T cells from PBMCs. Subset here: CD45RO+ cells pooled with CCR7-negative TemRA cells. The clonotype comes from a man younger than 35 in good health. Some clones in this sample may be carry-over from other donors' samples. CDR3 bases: TGTGCCAGCAGCTTATACGGAAATCAGCCCCAGCATTTT. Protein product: CASSLYGNQPQHF.